One sample yielded the 15 T cell receptor beta chains listed below, sequenced in a study of neurological immune-mediated disorders. MiXCR, applied by TCRdb to the 5' RACE reads, yields one record per CDR3 protein. The sample carries tens of thousands of distinct CDR3 sequences, around 4.5% recorded once. The sample comprised PBMCs. The source is a woman aged 55-69 years with multiple sclerosis.

In this sample, this clonotype turned up many times. The chain employs TRBV4-1 and TRBJ1-2; D gene ambiguous. With 0 bases removed from V and 8 bases from J, the gap between germline ends came to 7 bases. The germline V gene encodes CDR1 MGHRA and CDR2 YSYEKL. The CDR3 contains 12 residues. In DNA, the CDR3 is TGCGCCAGCAGCCAAGATCAGGAAGGCTACACCTTC. Protein sequence: CASSQDQEGYTF.

Concerning this clonotype itself: At one of its ends the junction is not consistent with the germline gene, which may arise from a read error. This chain uses TRBV20-1 with TRBJ1-6; possibly TRBD1 for D (5 bases). This CDR3 contains 13 residues. In germline, CDR1 is DFQATT, CDR2 SNEGSKA (reference sequence). CDR3 residues: CSAVRGADSPLNF. CDR3 sequence (DNA): TGCAGTGCTGTGCGAGGGGCGGATTCACCCCTCAACTTT.

The chain combines TRBV7-8 with TRBJ1-5; the D is unclear. The germline V gene encodes CDR1 SGHVS and CDR2 FQNEAQ. This CDR3 contains 13 residues. V lost 6 bases to trimming and J lost 5 bases, with 11 bases between them. The CDR3 is CASSYDRDQPQHF. CDR3 coding DNA: TGTGCCAGCAGTTATGATCGTGATCAGCCCCAGCATTTT.

This clonotype has at least ten counts. This chain connects TRBV6-5 to TRBJ1-5; 7 positions agree with TRBD1. Germline CDR1 and CDR2: MNHEY and SVGAGI. The CDR3 has 14 residues. V shed 6 bases, J shed 5 bases, and the junction held 7 bases outside the gene matches. CDR3 coding DNA: TGTGCCAGCAGGGCAACAGGGGAAGATCAGCCCCAGCATTTT. It yields the protein CASRATGEDQPQHF.

This clonotype was observed at least ten times. This chain links TRBV29-1 with TRBJ1-5; D might be TRBD1 (5 bases). The CDR3 is made up of 14 amino acids. The V gene lost 4 bases and the J gene lost 5 bases, with 15 bases spanning the gap. Germline lookup yields CDR1 SQVTM and CDR2 ANQGSEA. Here the CDR3 reads CSVATTGADQPQHF. The DNA for the CDR3 is TGCAGCGTTGCCACTACAGGAGCCGATCAGCCCCAGCATTTT.

Worth noting for this clonotype: One end of the junction does not line up with germline, which may come from a read error. J is TRBJ2-3 and V is TRBV7-2; the D gene is possibly TRBD2 (5 bases). The CDR3 sequence is 15 residues long. Germline CDR1 reads SGHTA; CDR2 reads FQGNSA. The CDR3 sequence: CASSSPTMSTDTQYF. In DNA, the CDR3 is TGTGCCAGTAGCTCGCCGACTATGAGCACAGATACGCAGTATTTT.

This clonotype was counted between two and nine times. The gene calls are TRBV3-1 and TRBJ2-7; D perhaps matches TRBD2 (6 bases). V was trimmed by 0 bases and J by 0 bases, leaving 6 bases between them. The CDR3 runs to 14 residues. CDR1 and CDR2 (germline): LGHDT, YNNKEL (reference sequence). The CDR3: CASSQDGSSYEQYF. CDR3 coding DNA: TGTGCCAGCAGCCAAGACGGGAGCTCCTACGAGCAGTACTTC.

This clonotype has ten or more counts. The rearrangement joins TRBV20-1 to TRBJ1-5, with 9 bases identical to TRBD1. J gave up 5 bases and V 5 bases, and 7 bases lay outside the gene matches. This CDR3 is built from 14 residues. Germline V CDR1 and CDR2: DFQATT, SNEGSKA (reference sequence). The CDR3 loop reads CSAGDRDTHQPQHF. Written as DNA, the CDR3 is TGCAGTGCTGGGGACAGGGATACCCATCAGCCCCAGCATTTT.

This clonotype was detected ten times or more. This chain uses TRBV7-2 with TRBJ2-3; D call uncertain. Per germline, CDR1 SGHTA and CDR2 FQGNSA. The CDR3 length is 14 residues. V dropped 1 base and J dropped 0 bases, with 5 bases sitting between them. CDR3 residues: CASSLVSSTDTQYF. Here the CDR3 DNA reads TGTGCCAGCAGCTTAGTCAGTAGCACAGATACGCAGTATTTT.

In its sample, this clonotype was seen many times. This rearrangement joins TRBV7-2 to TRBJ1-5; 7 bases are a match to TRBD1. The CDR3 sequence is 15 residues long. The J segment lost 2 bases and the V segment lost 5 bases, leaving 6 bases of the junction unmatched. CDR1 SGHTA and CDR2 FQGNSA come from the germline V gene. The CDR3 coding sequence is TGTGCCAGCAGCAAAGACAGGGCGGGCAATCAGCCCCAGCATTTT. The encoded protein is CASSKDRAGNQPQHF.

This clonotype was seen at least ten times. The chain recombines TRBV28 with TRBJ2-7; a weak D match, TRBD2 (6 bases). V was cut by 7 bases and J by 5 bases, with 15 bases left in between. CDR1 and CDR2 (germline): MDHEN, SYDVKM. CDR3 length: 13 residues. CDR3 region: CASTRRGSHEQYF. The CDR3 DNA reads TGTGCCAGCACTCGGAGGGGTTCCCACGAGCAGTACTTC.

This clonotype appeared many times. V gene TRBV20-1 combines with J gene TRBJ2-1; 9 nucleotides align to TRBD2. V was clipped by 4 bases and J by 9 bases; unmatched bases: 7. The CDR3 is made up of 13 amino acids. Germline assignment: CDR1 DFQATT and CDR2 SNEGSKA (reference sequence). CDR3 loop: CSATPGLATEQFF. The CDR3 DNA is TGCAGTGCTACCCCGGGACTAGCTACTGAGCAGTTCTTC.

This clonotype showed up many times. The chain is built from TRBV7-2 and TRBJ1-2, with 9 bases aligning to TRBD1. Germline lookup yields CDR1 SGHTA and CDR2 FQGNSA. Trimming took 5 bases from V and 6 from J; bases not matched to a gene: 4. The CDR3 runs to 13 residues. The CDR3 DNA is TGTGCCAGCAGCCGGGACAGGGAGGATGGCTACACCTTC. Translation gives CASSRDREDGYTF.

This clonotype was seen ten or more times. CDR3 residues: CASTGTGVNEKLFF. CDR3 bases: TGCGCCAGCACCGGGACAGGGGTTAATGAAAAACTGTTTTTT. The chain links TRBV4-1 to TRBJ1-4; 10 bases agree with TRBD1. The germline gives CDR1 MGHRA, CDR2 YSYEKL. The CDR3 has 14 residues. V lost 7 bases, J lost 4 bases, and 3 bases stayed unmatched.

This clonotype was seen ten or more times. The CDR3 loop is CAITSTPGSTEAFF. CDR3 coding DNA: TGTGCCATCACCTCTACCCCAGGGAGCACTGAAGCTTTCTTT. The V gene is TRBV10-3, the J gene TRBJ1-1; D is possibly TRBD1 (5 bases). Germline CDR1 ENHRY, CDR2 SYGVKD. The CDR3 runs to 14 residues. Trimming removed 7 bases at V and 4 bases at J, with 16 bases between.